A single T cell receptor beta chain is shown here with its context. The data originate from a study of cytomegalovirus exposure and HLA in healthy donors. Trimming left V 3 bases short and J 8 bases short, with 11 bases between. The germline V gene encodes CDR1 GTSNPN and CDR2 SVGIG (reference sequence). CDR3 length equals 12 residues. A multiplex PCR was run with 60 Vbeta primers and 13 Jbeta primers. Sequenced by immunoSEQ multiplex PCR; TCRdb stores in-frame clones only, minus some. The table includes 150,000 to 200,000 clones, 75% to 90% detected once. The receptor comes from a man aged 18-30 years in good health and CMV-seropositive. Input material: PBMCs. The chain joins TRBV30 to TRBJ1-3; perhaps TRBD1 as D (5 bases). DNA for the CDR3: TGTGCCTGGAGGGGCGGGGGAGACACCATATATTTT. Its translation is CAWRGGGDTIYF.